This is a list of T cell receptor beta chains from one sample in a study of blood T cells in healthy people across ages. TCRdb passed the 5' RACE reads through MiXCR, listing each CDR3 protein once. The table shows over 1,200,000 distinct CDR3 sequences, with almost 60% occurring only once. Sample: blood. All receptors come from a man aged 18 to 30 in good health. CDR3s include the opening cysteine and the closing phenylalanine or tryptophan. The D gene is left open where the match is weak. Where a row states a size, it is once, few, many or the class of an expanded clone; other rows omit it.

>TRBJ2-5|.|TRBD2|TRBV5-6
CASSSPRGEGPKETQYF
TGTGCCAGCAGCTCCCCCCGGGGGGAGGGACCGAAAGAGACCCAGTACTTC
>TRBJ1-1|.|.|TRBV4-1
CASSQDPGENTEAFF
TGCGCCAGCAGCCAAGATCCGGGAGAGAACACTGAAGCTTTCTTT
>TRBJ2-2|few|.|TRBV28
CASSLWSGELFF
TGTGCCAGCAGTTTATGGAGCGGGGAGCTGTTTTTT
>TRBJ2-7|few|.|TRBV9
CASSVAPQTGEQYF
TGTGCCAGCAGCGTCGCGCCCCAGACAGGCGAGCAGTACTTC
>TRBJ1-4|.|.|TRBV30
CAGEDIHEKLFF
TGTGCCGGGGAGGACATTCATGAAAAACTGTTTTTT
>TRBJ1-5|.|.|TRBV4-2
CASSQEGRSNQPQHF
TGTGCCAGCAGCCAAGAAGGGCGGAGCAATCAGCCCCAGCATTTT
>TRBJ2-5|few|TRBD1|TRBV29-1
CSVVTGGEGEQYF
TGCAGCGTTGTAACAGGGGGCGAGGGGGAGCAGTACTTC
>TRBJ2-5|.|.|TRBV5-1
CASSLAPLHQETQYF
TGCGCCAGCAGCTTGGCCCCGTTGCATCAAGAGACCCAGTACTTC
>TRBJ1-6|.|TRBD1|TRBV2
CASSDPDRDSPLHF
TGTGCCAGCAGTGACCCCGACAGGGATTCACCCCTCCACTTT
>TRBJ2-5|.|.|TRBV3-1
CASSRRPGEETQYF
TGTGCCAGCAGTCGAAGGCCGGGAGAAGAGACCCAGTACTTC
>TRBJ1-1|.|TRBD1|TRBV11-2
CACRGGETEAFF
TGTGCCTGCAGAGGGGGCGAAACTGAAGCTTTCTTT
>TRBJ1-6|few|.|TRBV7-2
CASSQTRKYYNSPLHF
TGTGCCAGCAGCCAAACACGGAAATACTATAATTCACCCCTCCACTTT
>TRBJ2-3|.|.|TRBV10-1
CASRDRGAPGDTQYF
TGCGCCAGTCGCGACCGGGGAGCCCCCGGGGATACGCAGTATTTT
>TRBJ2-7|.|.|TRBV20-1
CSAPPDPHDEQYF
TGCAGTGCACCGCCAGACCCTCACGACGAGCAGTACTTC
>TRBJ2-7|.|TRBD1|TRBV13
CASSSYGTVSYEQYF
TGTGCCAGCAGCTCCTACGGGACAGTCTCCTACGAGCAGTACTTC
>TRBJ2-2|.|.|TRBV5-1
CASSLDRKDTGELFF
TGCGCCAGCAGCTTGGATAGGAAAGACACCGGGGAGCTGTTTTTT
>TRBJ2-7|.|.|TRBV4-2
CASSQAPGVREQYF
TGTGCCAGCAGCCAAGCTCCCGGGGTTCGAGAGCAGTACTTC
>TRBJ2-1|.|TRBD2|TRBV29-1
CSVPLLAGGYEQFF
TGCAGCGTTCCCCTTCTAGCGGGAGGGTATGAGCAGTTCTTC
>TRBJ2-1|few|.|TRBV9
CASSVEWRRHEQFF
TGTGCCAGCAGCGTAGAATGGAGGCGCCATGAGCAGTTCTTC
>TRBJ2-3|.|TRBD2|TRBV6-1
CASTLREGDSSTDTQYF
TGTGCCAGCACCTTGCGGGAGGGAGATTCTAGCACAGATACGCAGTATTTT
>TRBJ1-1|.|.|TRBV6-6
CASSYSDNTEAFF
TGTGCCAGCAGTTACTCTGACAACACTGAAGCTTTCTTT
>TRBJ2-1|.|.|TRBV5-1
CASSSYKGQSSYNEQFF
TGCGCCAGCAGCTCTTACAAAGGACAGAGCTCCTACAATGAGCAGTTCTTC
>TRBJ2-3|.|.|TRBV25-1
CASMGAIRDTQYF
TGTGCCAGCATGGGGGCCATAAGAGATACGCAGTATTTT
>TRBJ2-3|.|TRBD2|TRBV7-8
CASSHGLAGEGRADTQYF
TGTGCCAGCAGCCATGGACTAGCGGGAGAGGGAAGGGCAGATACGCAGTATTTT
>TRBJ2-1|few|.|TRBV29-1
CSAGLWRKAYNEQFF
TGCAGCGCCGGGTTATGGCGGAAGGCCTACAATGAGCAGTTCTTC
>TRBJ2-1|.|.|TRBV4-1
CASPGATSYNEQFF
TGCGCCAGCCCGGGGGCGACGTCCTACAATGAGCAGTTCTTC
>TRBJ1-2|once|.|TRBV4-2
CASSQEHWTVGDGYTF
TGTGCCAGCAGCCAAGAACATTGGACAGTCGGAGATGGCTACACCTTC
>TRBJ2-7|few|.|TRBV20-1
CSARDPPVDISYEQYF
TGCAGTGCTAGAGACCCCCCGGTAGACATTAGCTACGAGCAGTACTTC
>TRBJ1-2|once|.|TRBV20-1
CSARDQLQGGYGYTF
TGCAGTGCTAGAGATCAGCTACAGGGAGGCTATGGCTACACCTTC